The text below deals with one T cell receptor beta chain. Individuals drawn from under 30 US areas were roughly 18 to 89 years old. Categorization into cohorts depended on clinical history that participants reported. The data were produced by immunoSEQ multiplex PCR, yet TCRdb's version contains in-frame clones alone and is incomplete. The sample carries hundreds of thousands of clones, 85% recorded once. This entry belongs to a study of blood T cell repertoires in COVID-19. Study as a whole: Collection of acute and convalescent COVID-19 samples took place in the United States, Italy and Spain. T cells, B-cell-depleted T cells, or PBMCs provided the cDNA or gDNA that served as material.

CDR1 and CDR2 (germline): ENHRY, SYGVKD. The V end was cut by 0 bases, the J end by 2 bases, with 14 bases between. This CDR3 is built from 17 residues. The chain couples TRBV10-3 to TRBJ1-5; possible D gene TRBD1, 6 bases. This sequence originates from a woman aged 45-65 years with acute COVID-19. The sequencing sample was made of PBMCs or T cells enriched from blood (not recorded which). The CDR3 reads CAISESGAVQGNQPQHF. CDR3 nucleotide sequence: TGTGCCATCAGTGAGTCGGGGGCCGTTCAGGGCAATCAGCCCCAGCATTTT.